The 27 T cell receptor beta chains reported below all come from one sample, sequenced in a study of T cells in localized non-small cell lung cancer (dated by TCRdb to 2020 to 2021). Library preparation employed the immunoSEQ multiplex PCR assay. The table comes from immuneACCESS by way of TCRdb, which keeps in-frame sequences with V and J called. Part of the clones is missing from these tables; in studies checked, under half for an unresolved V gene and the rest for unknown reasons. This sample comprises approximately 2,500 clones, around 27% of them detected only once. About a sixth of the sample comes from the top ten. Here the sequenced sample was lung tumor tissue, taken before any cancer treatment. Every receptor here comes from a female donor aged 60 or older with stage III lung adenocarcinoma.

This rearrangement joins TRBV29-1 to TRBJ2-2, with 7 bases identical to TRBD2. CDR1 is SQVTM and CDR2 is ANQGSEA in the germline V gene. The CDR3 length is 13 residues. V was pared by 8 bases and J by 7 bases, with 10 bases of the junction left unmatched. The CDR3 reads CSFRPSGGGELFF. The CDR3 bases are TGCAGCTTTAGACCCTCGGGAGGCGGGGAGCTGTTTTTT.

This clone occurred a few times. This rearrangement joins TRBV7-2 to TRBJ2-5; D remains unclear. The germline V gene encodes CDR1 SGHTA and CDR2 FQGNSA. The CDR3 runs 16 residues. The V and J ends lost 0 bases and 1 base respectively, with 12 bases between them. Written as DNA, the CDR3 is TGTGCCAGCAGCTTAGCGCCATCAAGGAGCCAAGAGACCCAGTACTTC. Translated, it gives CASSLAPSRSQETQYF.

This clone is deemed medium-sized (0.01 to 0.1%). The chain has TRBV9 and TRBJ1-1; weak D call: TRBD1 (5 bases). CDR3 size: 13 residues. The ends were cut back, 8 bases at V and 3 bases at J, with 14 bases in the middle. In germline, CDR1 is SGDLS, CDR2 YYNGEE. CDR3 region: CASGGLGDTEAFF. In DNA form, the CDR3 reads TGTGCCAGTGGGGGACTTGGGGACACTGAAGCTTTCTTT. The entire variable domain, with the rest obtained from reference TRBV9 and TRBJ1-1, is as follows: DSGVTQTPKHLITATGQRVTLRCSPRSGDLSVYWYQQSLDQGLQFLIQYYNGEERAKGNILERFSAQQFPDLHSELNLSSLELGDSALYFCASGGLGDTEAFFGQGTRLTVV.

This rearrangement joins TRBV5-1 to TRBJ2-5, with 9 bases fitting TRBD2. Trimming cost V 3 bases and J 4 bases; bases outside gene matches: 7. Germline assignment: CDR1 SGHRS and CDR2 YFSETQ. The CDR3 is 15 amino acids. The CDR3 region has the DNA TGCGCCAGCAGCTCCTCGACTAGCGGTACAGAGACCCAGTACTTC. It encodes CASSSSTSGTETQYF.

V gene TRBV5-1 combines with J gene TRBJ1-1; 10 bases fit TRBD1. V dropped 4 bases and J dropped 1; count of bases not matched to a gene: 7. Germline V CDR1 and CDR2: SGHRS, YFSETQ. The CDR3 loop spans 16 amino acids. This CDR3 reads CASSPRDRGGNTEAFF. The CDR3 nucleotides read TGCGCCAGCAGCCCCAGGGACAGGGGAGGGAACACTGAAGCTTTCTTT.

As regards this clone: Other DNA variants within this sample encode the same CDR3. The chain recombines TRBV9 with TRBJ2-7; D gene unclear. This CDR3 spans 13 amino acids. Trimming stripped 0 bases from V and 0 bases from J, with 4 bases between. Germline CDR1 reads SGDLS; CDR2 reads YYNGEE. The CDR3: CASSVEGSYEQYF. The CDR3 DNA sequence: TGTGCCAGCAGCGTAGAGGGCTCCTACGAGCAGTACTTC. Together with reference TRBV9 and TRBJ2-7, the CDR3 gives the full variable domain: DSGVTQTPKHLITATGQRVTLRCSPRSGDLSVYWYQQSLDQGLQFLIQYYNGEERAKGNILERFSAQQFPDLHSELNLSSLELGDSALYFCASSVEGSYEQYFGPGTRLTVT.

Worth noting for this clone: Compared with germline, one end of the junction differs, possibly owing to a read error. V usage is TRBV9 and J usage is TRBJ2-7; D might be TRBD1 or TRBD2, each matching 5 bases. CDR1 and CDR2 from the germline V gene are SGDLS and YYNGEE. This CDR3 contains 12 residues. The CDR3 loop reads CASSLRDLGLCF. The CDR3 DNA reads as TGTGCCAGCAGTCTGAGGGACCTAGGCCTGTGCTTC.

The chain is built from TRBV28 and TRBJ1-4; possibly TRBD1 for D (6 bases). Germline lookup yields CDR1 MDHEN and CDR2 SYDVKM. Deletions cut 5 bases from V and 3 bases from J, with 13 bases between. This CDR3 has 15 amino acids. Written as DNA, the CDR3 is TGTGCCAGCAGTCTTGTTCAGGGGTCTAATGAAAAACTGTTTTTT. It specifies CASSLVQGSNEKLFF.

V usage is TRBV11-3 and J usage is TRBJ1-3; D ambiguous. V lost 4 bases and J 0 bases, leaving 13 bases between the germline ends. Germline loops: CDR1 SGHNT, CDR2 YENEEA. There are 16 residues in the CDR3. The CDR3 spells CASSSTGRSSGNTIYF. The CDR3 coding sequence is TGTGCCAGCAGCTCTACGGGCCGGAGCTCTGGAAACACCATATATTTT.

V is TRBV14 and J is TRBJ2-7, with TRBD2 identical over 11 bases. This CDR3 is 19 amino acids long. V was pared by 3 bases and J by 0 bases, with 13 bases of the junction left unmatched. In germline, CDR1 is SGHDN, CDR2 FVKESK. CDR3 region: CASSHLGLAGTSPSYEQYF. CDR3 nucleotide sequence: TGTGCCAGCAGCCACCTCGGACTAGCGGGTACCAGCCCCTCCTACGAGCAGTACTTC. Full variable domain (missing parts from reference TRBV14 and TRBJ2-7): EAGVTQFPSHSVIEKGQTVTLRCDPISGHDNLYWYRRVMGKEIKFLLHFVKESKQDESGMPNNRFLAERTGGTYSTLKVQPAELEDSGVYFCASSHLGLAGTSPSYEQYFGPGTRLTVT.

J is TRBJ2-3 and V is TRBV4-1, with a tentative D call TRBD2 (6 bases). This CDR3 contains 15 residues. CDR1 and CDR2 (germline): MGHRA, YSYEKL. V lost 3 bases and J lost 6, with 16 bases in between. The DNA for the CDR3 is TGCGCCAGCAGCCATGGGACTCTCGGGGAGGATACGCAGTATTTT. As protein: CASSHGTLGEDTQYF.

This chain links TRBV23-1 with TRBJ2-7; 10 bases fit TRBD2. TRBV23-1 is identified as an open reading frame with a role that is uncertain. The CDR3 runs 17 residues. V dropped 4 bases and J dropped 2; count of bases not matched to a gene: 11. CDR3 coding DNA: TGCGCCAGCAGTCTGAACACCGGGACTAGCGCTCCCTACGAGCAGTACTTC. This gives the protein CASSLNTGTSAPYEQYF.

A few counts support this clone. This chain joins TRBV11-3 and TRBJ2-5, with unresolved D. Germline V gene lookup returns CDR1 SGHNT and CDR2 YENEEA. This CDR3 has 14 amino acids. Deletions cut 5 bases from V and 1 base from J, with 11 bases between. The CDR3 region is CASSTLQTQETQYF. The CDR3 coding sequence is TGTGCCAGCAGCACGTTACAGACCCAAGAGACCCAGTACTTC.

The chain combines TRBV18 with TRBJ1-1; the match to TRBD1 covers 8 bases. The germline gives CDR1 KGHSH, CDR2 LQKENI. CDR3 length equals 15 residues. V was clipped by 1 base and J by 1 base; unmatched bases: 2. CDR3 region: CASSPRDRGNTEAFF. DNA for the CDR3: TGTGCCAGCTCACCACGAGACAGGGGGAACACTGAAGCTTTCTTT.

The chain has TRBV6-8 and TRBJ2-1; D may be TRBD2 (5 bases). Trimming shortened V by 6 bases and J by 4 bases, and 16 bases separated the two germline ends. CDR1 is MNHGY, CDR2 SAAAGT, per germline. The CDR3 sequence is 15 residues long. Here the CDR3 reads CASRVLVSSYNEQFF. In nucleotides, the CDR3 is TGTGCCAGCAGAGTACTAGTTTCTTCGTACAATGAGCAGTTCTTC.

The chain joins TRBV9 to TRBJ2-1; possibly TRBD2 for D (5 bases). Per the germline V gene, CDR1 is SGDLS and CDR2 is YYNGEE. CDR3 length equals 15 residues. Trimming stripped 4 bases from V and 9 bases from J, with 20 bases between. CDR3 nucleotide sequence: TGTGCCAGCAGCCCGGACTCAATCAGATATGGTGAGCAGTTCTTC. Translating gives CASSPDSIRYGEQFF.

The chain is built from TRBV18 and TRBJ1-5; D ambiguous. V lost 6 bases to trimming and J lost 4 bases, with 10 bases between them. The germline V gene has CDR1 KGHSH and CDR2 LQKENI. The CDR3 is 13 residues long. In DNA, the CDR3 is TGTGCCAGCTCCCCCAACAGTAATCAGCCCCAGCATTTT. This codes for CASSPNSNQPQHF.

This clone was picked up a small number of times. V usage is TRBV25-1 and J usage is TRBJ2-7, with a weak D call TRBD2 (5 bases). The CDR3 has 14 residues. Germline lookup yields CDR1 MGHDK and CDR2 SYGVNS. Between the trimmed V and J ends, which lost 1 base and 3 bases, there was a span of 10 bases. CDR3 sequence (DNA): TGTGCCAGCAGTGAATTTCGGGGAAGCTACGAGCAGTACTTC. This gives the protein CASSEFRGSYEQYF.

This clone was seen a handful of times. CDR3 nucleotides: TGTGCCAGCAGTTTGTTACCCGGGACTAGCGGGAGGAATGAGCAGTTCTTC. It codes for CASSLLPGTSGRNEQFF. The chain joins TRBV28 to TRBJ2-1; 15 bases agree with TRBD2. The junction had 7 bases not matched to a gene; V was cut back by 3 bases and J by 7 bases. Per germline, CDR1 MDHEN and CDR2 SYDVKM. The CDR3 runs to 17 residues. The whole variable domain, filled in from reference TRBV28 and TRBJ2-1, reads DVKVTQSSRYLVKRTGEKVFLECVQDMDHENMFWYRQDPGLGLRLIYFSYDVKMKEKGDIPEGYSVSREKKERFSLILESASTNQTSMYLCASSLLPGTSGRNEQFFGPGTRLTVL.

The V and J genes are TRBV6-8 and TRBJ2-1; possibly TRBD1 for D (6 bases). This CDR3 region has 14 residues. Germline V CDR1 and CDR2: MNHGY, SAAAGT. Trimming stripped 5 bases from V and 3 bases from J, with 11 bases between. The CDR3: CASSDTGHYNEQFF. CDR3 nucleotide sequence: TGTGCCAGCAGTGATACAGGGCACTACAATGAGCAGTTCTTC.

This clone was seen a few times. The DNA of the CDR3 is TGTGCCAGCAGCTATACCGGGGAGGGAAACACTGAAGCTTTCTTT. This encodes CASSYTGEGNTEAFF. The V and J genes are TRBV6-8 and TRBJ1-1, with D uncertain. The CDR3 extends over 15 amino acids. Germline CDR1 MNHGY, CDR2 SAAAGT. The V end lost 6 bases, the J end lost 2 bases, and 16 bases lay between the germline ends.

This clone was counted a few times. The chain combines TRBV19 with TRBJ1-1; D gene uncertain. Trimming took 7 bases from V and 5 from J, leaving 26 bases between them. The CDR3 covers 17 residues. CDR1 is LNHDA, CDR2 SQIVND, per germline (reference sequence). The CDR3 DNA is TGTGCCAGTATCGCAGACCCTTTACGCGTAGGAGGGACTGAAGCTTTCTTT. Translated: CASIADPLRVGGTEAFF.

V gene TRBV6-8 combines with J gene TRBJ2-1, with 11 bases aligning to TRBD1. V shed 0 bases, J shed 6 bases, and the junction held 4 bases outside the gene matches. Germline V gene sequence: CDR1 MNHGY, CDR2 SAAAGT. The CDR3 consists of 16 residues. Here the CDR3 reads CASSYSGTGGANEQFF. The CDR3 DNA sequence: TGTGCCAGCAGTTACTCGGGGACAGGGGGGGCCAATGAGCAGTTCTTC.

This clone was seen a handful of times. The CDR3 loop reads CASSTPREGLNTGELFF. Written as DNA, the CDR3 is TGTGCCAGCTCCACCCCTCGGGAGGGCCTGAACACCGGGGAGCTGTTTTTT. V gene TRBV11-3 combines with J gene TRBJ2-2; 8 bases are a match to TRBD2. Unmatched junction bases numbered 12, after V lost 8 bases and J lost 1 base. Per germline, CDR1 SGHNT and CDR2 YENEEA. CDR3 length: 17 amino acids.

This clone has a handful of counts. This chain joins TRBV6-8 and TRBJ1-1; TRBD1 matches 11 bases. Unmatched junction bases numbered 9, after V lost 6 bases and J lost 0 bases. Germline CDR1 and CDR2: MNHGY and SAAAGT. This CDR3 region has 17 residues. The CDR3 region is CASRPGTGGVVNTEAFF. In DNA, the CDR3 is TGTGCCAGCAGGCCCGGGACAGGGGGTGTGGTGAACACTGAAGCTTTCTTT.

The V gene is TRBV9, the J gene TRBJ1-1; D is perhaps TRBD1 (6 bases). CDR3 length: 14 residues. Germline loops: CDR1 SGDLS, CDR2 YYNGEE. V was clipped by 4 bases and J by 5 bases, with 15 bases between them. The CDR3 bases are TGTGCCAGCAGCCCACAGGGTAGTAGGACTGAAGCTTTCTTT. This codes for CASSPQGSRTEAFF.

The chain has TRBV10-2 and TRBJ2-1; 10 positions match TRBD2. Germline trimming cut 4 bases from V and 4 bases from J; bases unmatched to any gene: 4. The CDR3 runs 15 residues. From germline, CDR1 is WSHSY and CDR2 SAAADI. The CDR3 DNA reads as TGCGCCAGCAGTGCCGGGACTAGCGCATACAATGAGCAGTTCTTC. Amino acid sequence: CASSAGTSAYNEQFF.